This TCR beta chain appears in the sequencing data of a study of cytomegalovirus exposure and HLA in healthy donors. A remark on this clone: As yet, its antigen is unknown.

Study-level points and caveats: The study put about 180 TCR beta chains on its list as cytomegalovirus-associated.

V gave up 7 bases and J gave up 3 bases; unmatched junction bases: 11. The CDR3 runs 16 residues. Germline V gene lookup returns CDR1 MDHEN and CDR2 SYDVKM. 60 Vbeta and 13 Jbeta primers were used in PCR. Measured with immunoSEQ multiplex PCR; TCRdb has only the in-frame clones, and not every one. This sample carries some 190,000 clones, roughly 80% of them seen once, and the ten largest clones take over 2%. This chain links TRBV28 with TRBJ2-1; 8 nucleotides match TRBD1. The sample comprised PBMCs. The receptor's source is a woman younger than 45 in good health and CMV-seropositive. The CDR3 loop is CASIRITGTGYNEQFF. The CDR3 region has the DNA TGTGCCAGCATCCGAATTACCGGGACAGGCTACAATGAGCAGTTCTTC.